This TCR beta chain originates from a study of T-cell reconstitution after alpha-beta-depleted transplantation in children. The CDR3 consists of 16 residues. Unique molecular identifiers were used in preparing the TCRbeta library. TCRdb re-called the PCR reads with MiXCR, one entry per CDR3 protein. The table has 550,000 to 600,000 distinct CDR3 sequences, 20% to 25% seen once. Study-level findings and limits: At day 60, the high TCRbeta diversity found in some patients originated from recipient T cells and thymic progenitors that had survived. In patients about two months after transplant, alpha-beta T cells reportedly arose from several hundred expanded graft clones. Counts and diversity of T cells one year after transplant came mostly from newly produced T cells.

This clonotype was seen ten or more times. Its target is not known. The sample in question was PBMCs, mostly from graft donor cells, obtained 360 days after TCRalphabeta/CD19-depleted stem cell transplant. The clonotype originates from a boy younger than two who had a stem cell transplant for acute myeloid leukemia, so the T cells may come from the graft donor. V is TRBV21-1 and J is TRBJ2-5; the DNA was not compared with TRBD1, the D call given in the table. TRBV21-1 represents a pseudogene. CDR3 loop: CASSIGGQGVGKTQYF. The CDR3 DNA reads TGTGCCAGCAGCATAGGAGGACAGGGTGTGGGAAAGACCCAGTACTTC.